This paragraph reports one T cell receptor (beta chain). Its antigen is unknown. These data belong to a study of cytomegalovirus exposure and HLA in healthy donors. Study observations and caveats: TCR beta V segments were, for the most part, productive about 87% or about 30% of the time in an earlier analysis. Some V segments (TRBV6-2 and TRBV6-3 among them) were excluded as indistinguishable.

The germline V gene encodes CDR1 SGHVS and CDR2 FQNEAQ. This CDR3 spans 14 amino acids. V lost 6 bases, J lost 4 bases, and 14 bases lay in between. A multiplex PCR was run with 60 Vbeta primers and 13 Jbeta primers. Only in-frame clones appear in the TCRdb table, and some are missing; sequencing was by immunoSEQ multiplex PCR. The sample records around 150,000 clones, 80% to 90% being singletons. The rearrangement links TRBV7-8 to TRBJ2-3; tentative D call: TRBD2 (6 bases). Sequencing was done on a sample of PBMCs. The clonotype comes from a boy younger than 10 in good health and CMV-seronegative. As DNA, the CDR3 is TGTGCCAGCAGTCCTCTAGCGTTCTCAGATACGCAGTATTTT. Its protein product is CASSPLAFSDTQYF.